This entry lists 18 T cell receptor beta chains sequenced from one sample in a study of OX40 agonist ivuxolimab in advanced cancers. Sequencing was performed with immunoSEQ multiplex PCR; in TCRdb, only in-frame clones are kept and a portion is missing. The table records more than 45,000 clones, approximately 80% of them present only once. The material was CD4+ or CD8+ T cells sorted from blood, obtained in a trial of the OX40 agonist ivuxolimab. The receptors originated from an adult with an advanced solid tumor such as melanoma, head and neck, liver or kidney cancer.

This clone appeared a single time. The rearrangement links TRBV19 to TRBJ1-5; 9 nucleotides agree with TRBD1. This CDR3 is 15 amino acids long. V was pared by 3 bases and J by 3 bases, with 3 bases of the junction left unmatched. Germline CDR1 reads LNHDA; CDR2 reads SQIVND (reference sequence). In DNA form, the CDR3 reads TGTGCCAGTAGTATTACAGGGGGCCTCAATCAGCCCCAGCATTTT. It specifies CASSITGGLNQPQHF.

This clone was detected only once. The rearrangement links TRBV7-2 to TRBJ2-1; a possible D gene is TRBD2 (7 bases). CDR1 and CDR2 (germline): SGHTA, FQGNSA. V lost 0 bases, J lost 8 bases, and 14 bases lay in between. The CDR3 totals 15 residues. In nucleotides, the CDR3 is TGTGCCAGCAGCTTAGCGGGGGGGCCAATATATGAGCAGTTCTTC. Translation: CASSLAGGPIYEQFF.

V is TRBV7-3 and J is TRBJ1-3; D unclear. V lost 2 bases, J lost 4 bases, and 6 bases lay in between. The CDR3 has 13 residues. Per germline, CDR1 SGHTA and CDR2 FQGTGA. The CDR3 region is CASSLERGNTIYF. In DNA, the CDR3 is TGTGCCAGCAGCTTAGAGCGGGGAAACACCATATATTTT.

This chain connects TRBV28 to TRBJ1-2; 7 positions agree with TRBD1. This CDR3 spans 14 amino acids. J lost 6 bases, V lost 3 bases, and 7 bases had no gene match. Looked up from germline, CDR1 is MDHEN and CDR2 is SYDVKM. Here the CDR3 reads CASSFNRGSDGYTF. The CDR3 nucleotides read TGTGCCAGCAGTTTTAACAGGGGCAGTGATGGCTACACCTTC.

In this sample, this clone turned up once. This sequence joins TRBV6-6 and TRBJ1-2, with TRBD1 as a possible D gene (5 bases). CDR1 is MNHNY, CDR2 SVGAGI, per germline (reference sequence). V was pared by 0 bases and J by 3 bases, with 8 bases between. The length of the CDR3 is 14 residues. The CDR3 DNA reads as TGTGCCAGCAGTTACTCGGGGCAGGACTATGGCTACACCTTC. This codes for CASSYSGQDYGYTF.

The J gene is TRBJ1-2, the V gene TRBV4-1, with D possibly TRBD1 on 5 matching bases. Trimming left V 5 bases short and J 6 bases short, with 19 bases between. The CDR3 is made up of 15 amino acids. The germline V gene has CDR1 MGHRA and CDR2 YSYEKL. The chain's CDR3 is CASSYPGRAANGYTF. The DNA of the CDR3 is TGCGCCAGCAGCTATCCGGGACGGGCAGCGAATGGCTACACCTTC.

The chain has TRBV2 and TRBJ2-7; D perhaps matches TRBD1 (6 bases). Trimming stripped 6 bases from V and 0 bases from J, with 18 bases between. Per the germline V gene, CDR1 is SNHLY and CDR2 is FYNNEI. This CDR3 spans 16 amino acids. The CDR3 loop reads CASRPRTAPNSYEQYF. CDR3 nucleotide sequence: TGTGCCAGCAGACCGAGGACAGCGCCCAACTCCTACGAGCAGTACTTC.

The V call is TRBV19, the J call TRBJ2-3, with TRBD2 identical over 10 bases. The V segment lost 7 bases and the J segment 11 bases; nucleotides outside the gene matches: 9. The germline CDR1 and CDR2 sequences are LNHDA and SQIVND (reference sequence). This CDR3 spans 13 amino acids. CDR3 sequence: CASNSGGHGWQYF. In DNA form, the CDR3 reads TGTGCCAGTAATAGCGGGGGGCATGGATGGCAGTATTTT.

The rearrangement links TRBV2 to TRBJ2-7, with 7 bases aligning to TRBD2. The CDR3 totals 13 residues. Germline-derived CDR1 and CDR2 are SNHLY and FYNNEI. The V and J ends lost 0 bases and 7 bases, in that order; junction bases with no gene match: 3. CDR3 sequence (DNA): TGTGCCAGCAGTGAAGCGCGGGAGTGGGAGCAGTACTTC. Translating it yields CASSEAREWEQYF.

J is TRBJ1-6 and V is TRBV23-1, with no clear D. TRBV23-1 is an ORF, and what it does is uncertain. Trimming cost V 4 bases and J 6 bases, with 19 bases left between them. The CDR3 length is 17 residues. The CDR3 DNA reads as TGCGCCAGCAGTCCTAATTATCGCTTCGGCGGTAATTCACCCCTCCACTTT. Translated, it gives CASSPNYRFGGNSPLHF.

The chain couples TRBV29-1 to TRBJ2-5; the match to TRBD1 covers 10 bases. The ends lost 4 bases at V and 5 bases at J; junction bases unmatched: 1. CDR3 length: 12 amino acids. Germline CDR1 is SQVTM and CDR2 is ANQGSEA. In DNA form, the CDR3 reads TGCAGCGTTGGGGGACAGGGGGAGACCCAGTACTTC. It yields the protein CSVGGQGETQYF.

This chain joins TRBV2 and TRBJ2-5, with D tentatively TRBD1 (6 bases). The germline V and J ends were trimmed by 5 bases and 5 bases, with 12 bases remaining between them. The CDR3 contains 13 residues. The V gene's germline CDR1 is SNHLY and CDR2 FYNNEI. CDR3 amino acids: CASSTGNRETQYF. DNA of the CDR3: TGTGCCAGCAGTACAGGGAATCGGGAGACCCAGTACTTC.

This chain uses TRBV7-7 with TRBJ2-5, with 7 bases aligning to TRBD2. The CDR3 covers 18 residues. Germline V gene lookup returns CDR1 SSHAT and CDR2 FNYEAQ (reference sequence). V shed 1 base and J 4 bases; nucleotides not matched to a gene: 15. This chain's CDR3 is CASSLGPGLGGGGETQYF. In DNA form, the CDR3 reads TGTGCCAGCAGCTTAGGACCGGGGCTAGGCGGCGGGGGAGAGACCCAGTACTTC.

V gene TRBV29-1 combines with J gene TRBJ2-2, with D perhaps matching TRBD1 (5 bases). Trimming left V 6 bases short and J 5 bases short, with 19 bases between. This CDR3 has 15 residues. Germline V gene lookup returns CDR1 SQVTM and CDR2 ANQGSEA. The CDR3 DNA reads TGCAGCGTCGTATCTCAGGGAAAGCAAACCGGGGAGCTGTTTTTT. Amino acids: CSVVSQGKQTGELFF.

DNA of the CDR3: TGTGCCAGCAGCCCAGGACTAGCGGAAGAGACCCAGTACTTC. This gives the protein CASSPGLAEETQYF. This chain links TRBV7-3 with TRBJ2-5; TRBD2 matches 10 bases. The CDR3 length is 14 residues. The V gene end was trimmed by 5 bases and the J gene end by 3 bases; junction bases not matched to a gene: 3. The germline CDR1 and CDR2 sequences are SGHTA and FQGTGA.

The chain recombines TRBV5-1 with TRBJ1-3; 7 nucleotides line up with TRBD1. Looked up from germline, CDR1 is SGHRS and CDR2 is YFSETQ. The CDR3 is 15 amino acids. V shed 0 bases and J 2 bases; nucleotides not matched to a gene: 2. The CDR3 region has the DNA TGCGCCAGCAGCTTGGGACAGGGCGCTGGAAACACCATATATTTT. It codes for CASSLGQGAGNTIYF. The whole variable domain, filled in from reference TRBV5-1 and TRBJ1-3, reads KAGVTQTPRYLIKTRGQQVTLSCSPISGHRSVSWYQQTPGQGLQFLFEYFSETQRNKGNFPGRFSGRQFSNSRSEMNVSTLELGDSALYLCASSLGQGAGNTIYFGEGSWLTVV.

This clone showed up just once. This rearrangement joins TRBV5-5 to TRBJ2-5; the match to TRBD2 covers 11 bases. The CDR3 is 15 residues long. Trimming took 0 bases from V and 4 from J; bases not matched to a gene: 2. The germline CDR1 and CDR2 sequences are SGHKS and YYEKEE (reference sequence). The CDR3 reads CASSLEGLAVETQYF. The CDR3 DNA reads TGTGCCAGCAGCTTGGAGGGACTAGCGGTAGAGACCCAGTACTTC.

The chain is built from TRBV6-6 and TRBJ2-7; D is possibly TRBD1 (6 bases). The V end was cut by 5 bases, the J end by 3 bases, with 11 bases between. Germline V gene lookup returns CDR1 MNHNY and CDR2 SVGAGI (reference sequence). CDR3 length: 13 residues. In DNA form, the CDR3 reads TGTGCCAGCAGTAATACAGGGCTCTACGAGCAGTACTTC. This encodes CASSNTGLYEQYF.